What follows are 22 T cell receptor beta chains derived from one specimen sequenced in a study of blood T cell repertoires in COVID-19. This table comes from immunoSEQ multiplex PCR, and its TCRdb copy is limited to in-frame clones, with some not included. The sample gives 200,000 or so clones, about 90% of which show up once; about 1.9% is in the top ten. Input material: peripheral blood. These receptors were taken from a man aged 35 to 55 with active or convalescent COVID-19.

CDR3 loop: CASSFVGGTEAFF. CDR3 DNA sequence: TGTGCCAGCAGTTTTGTGGGGGGCACTGAAGCTTTCTTT. The chain carries TRBV27 and TRBJ1-1; maybe TRBD1 (5 bases). V was cut by 3 bases and J by 4 bases, with 9 bases left in between. Per the germline V gene, CDR1 is MNHEY and CDR2 is SMNVEV (reference sequence). The CDR3 has 13 residues.

The DNA for the CDR3 is TGCGCCAGCAGTTCGGGACTAGCGGGAAACAATGAGCAGTTCTTC. Translated, it gives CASSSGLAGNNEQFF. The rearrangement links TRBV5-1 to TRBJ2-1; 13 bases agree with TRBD2. V lost 5 bases, J lost 5 bases, and 4 bases stayed unmatched. CDR3 size: 15 residues. Germline lookup yields CDR1 SGHRS and CDR2 YFSETQ.

The chain has TRBV19 and TRBJ2-7; 14 bases match TRBD2. In germline, CDR1 is LNHDA, CDR2 SQIVND (reference sequence). The length of the CDR3 is 15 residues. J lost 7 bases, V lost 6 bases, and 8 bases had no gene match. The CDR3 is CASSRLAGGRGEQYF. The DNA of the CDR3 is TGTGCCAGTAGCCGACTAGCGGGGGGGCGTGGGGAGCAGTACTTC.

In its sample, this clone was seen many times. The chain couples TRBV6-5 to TRBJ1-2; 8 positions match TRBD1. V was pared by 7 bases and J by 7 bases, with 11 bases of the junction left unmatched. This CDR3 spans 14 amino acids. Germline V gives CDR1 MNHEY, CDR2 SVGAGI. The chain's CDR3 is CASTQTGVDLGYTF. Here the CDR3 DNA reads TGTGCCAGCACCCAGACAGGGGTGGATCTTGGCTACACCTTC.

This rearrangement joins TRBV11-2 to TRBJ2-1; 7 bases match TRBD1. The V gene's germline CDR1 is SGHAT and CDR2 FQNNGV. With V trimmed by 2 bases and J by 6 bases, 7 bases remained unmatched. The CDR3 spans 15 residues. The CDR3 nucleotides read TGTGCCAGCAGCTTATTCCGACAGGGATCCAATGAGCAGTTCTTC. It encodes CASSLFRQGSNEQFF.

The V gene is TRBV29-1, the J gene TRBJ2-7; 9 bases map to TRBD1. The V gene's germline CDR1 is SQVTM and CDR2 ANQGSEA. There are 15 residues in the CDR3. V gave up 3 bases and J gave up 0 bases; unmatched junction bases: 6. DNA of the CDR3: TGCAGCGTTGAGGCTCCGGGACAGGGCTCCTACGAGCAGTACTTC. As protein: CSVEAPGQGSYEQYF.

V usage is TRBV24-1 and J usage is TRBJ1-2; 8 bases fit TRBD1. Germline V CDR1 and CDR2: KGHDR, SFDVKD. The CDR3 contains 16 residues. V shed 3 bases and J 1 base; nucleotides not matched to a gene: 6. Here the CDR3 reads CATSDPQGALNYGYTF. In DNA form, the CDR3 reads TGTGCCACCAGTGATCCCCAGGGGGCCCTTAACTATGGCTACACCTTC.

This chain connects TRBV27 to TRBJ1-1; D may be TRBD1 (5 bases). V dropped 6 bases and J dropped 2 bases, with 13 bases sitting between them. The CDR3 sequence is 14 residues long. The germline gives CDR1 MNHEY, CDR2 SMNVEV (reference sequence). CDR3 in DNA: TGTGCCAGCAGGGTCCGGAGGGGAAACACTGAAGCTTTCTTT. It encodes CASRVRRGNTEAFF.

V and J are TRBV10-1 and TRBJ1-4; weak D call: TRBD1 (5 bases). The CDR3 consists of 15 residues. Germline CDR1 WNHNN, CDR2 SYGVQD (reference sequence). The V and J ends lost 2 bases and 6 bases respectively, with 13 bases between them. In nucleotides, the CDR3 is TGCGCCAGCAGTGAGCCAGGGCCCGGTGATGAAAAACTGTTTTTT. This sequence encodes CASSEPGPGDEKLFF.

This rearrangement joins TRBV12-3 or TRBV12-4 to TRBJ2-3, with a possible D match to TRBD2 (5 bases). V lost 1 base, J lost 6 bases, and 8 bases lay in between. The CDR3 runs to 13 residues. Written as DNA, the CDR3 is TGTGCCAGCAGTTTAGAGGGAGTGGATACGCAGTATTTT. Protein: CASSLEGVDTQYF.

The gene calls are TRBV12-5 and TRBJ1-5, with 7 bases fitting TRBD1. Germline V gene sequence: CDR1 LGHNT, CDR2 FRNRAP. The CDR3 contains 13 residues. With V trimmed by 6 bases and J by 6 bases, 5 bases remained unmatched. This CDR3 is CASGTGNGQPQHF. DNA of the CDR3: TGTGCTAGTGGGACAGGGAACGGTCAGCCCCAGCATTTT.

This chain connects TRBV9 to TRBJ2-2; D not certain. Germline assignment: CDR1 SGDLS and CDR2 YYNGEE. The CDR3 totals 13 residues. Trimming took 2 bases from V and 4 from J, leaving 6 bases between them. Written as DNA, the CDR3 is TGTGCCAGCAGCGTTGGGCCCACCGGGGAGCTGTTTTTT. Its protein is CASSVGPTGELFF.

This chain joins TRBV3-1 (or the pseudogene TRBV3-2) and TRBJ2-1; 10 bases map to TRBD1. CDR1 and CDR2 (germline): LGHDT, YNNKEL (reference sequence). The V and J ends lost 10 bases and 7 bases, in that order; junction bases with no gene match: 13. This CDR3 is built from 15 residues. In DNA, the CDR3 is TGTGCCACCACGCAGGTCGGGACAGGGGTAAATGAGCAGTTCTTC. Amino acids: CATTQVGTGVNEQFF.

The chain couples TRBV9 to TRBJ2-3; 9 bases match TRBD1. The CDR3 runs 15 residues. V lost 4 bases and J lost 5; bases outside the gene matches: 8. Germline loops: CDR1 SGDLS, CDR2 YYNGEE. The CDR3 DNA sequence: TGTGCCAGCAGCCCCCACAGGGGGCAACTAGATACGCAGTATTTT. This translates into CASSPHRGQLDTQYF.

The chain links TRBV5-1 to TRBJ2-1; 8 nucleotides align to TRBD2. The J segment lost 4 bases and the V segment lost 3 bases, leaving 6 bases of the junction unmatched. The CDR3 runs 15 residues. CDR1 is SGHRS and CDR2 is YFSETQ in the germline V gene. In nucleotides, the CDR3 is TGCGCCAGCAGCTCCCGGACTAGCCGATACAATGAGCAGTTCTTC. Translated: CASSSRTSRYNEQFF.

J is TRBJ2-7 and V is TRBV18; TRBD1 aligns across 10 bases. The CDR3 contains 16 residues. V gave up 3 bases and J gave up 2 bases; unmatched junction bases: 7. Germline CDR1 reads KGHSH; CDR2 reads LQKENI. The CDR3: CASSPRGQGETYEQYF. The CDR3 coding sequence is TGTGCCAGCTCACCGCGCGGACAGGGGGAGACCTACGAGCAGTACTTC.

J is TRBJ1-5 and V is TRBV7-2, with TRBD1 matching 8 bases. V lost 4 bases, J lost 6 bases, and 8 bases stayed unmatched. This CDR3 region has 15 residues. Germline CDR1 SGHTA, CDR2 FQGNSA. The CDR3 coding sequence is TGTGCCAGCAGCTGGGGGACAGGACACAGTCAGCCCCAGCATTTT. This codes for CASSWGTGHSQPQHF.

This sequence joins TRBV2 and TRBJ2-5; D not resolved. CDR1 and CDR2 from the germline V gene are SNHLY and FYNNEI. This CDR3 is 13 amino acids long. Trimming cost V 3 bases and J 5 bases, with 10 bases left between them. CDR3 nucleotide sequence: TGTGCCAGCAGTGATTTAGTTCGGGAGACCCAGTACTTC. Translated, it gives CASSDLVRETQYF.

This chain uses TRBV7-9 with TRBJ2-1; 9 bases are a match to TRBD2. Germline V CDR1 and CDR2: SEHNR, FQNEAQ (reference sequence). There are 17 residues in the CDR3. V shed 0 bases, J shed 7 bases, and the junction held 10 bases outside the gene matches. This CDR3 reads CASSLAAPSGIWNEQFF. The CDR3 DNA is TGTGCCAGCAGCTTAGCAGCGCCTAGCGGGATTTGGAATGAGCAGTTCTTC. The full variable domain, with the rest looked up from reference TRBV7-9 and TRBJ2-1, is DTGVSQNPRHKITKRGQNVTFRCDPISEHNRLYWYRQTLGQGPEFLTYFQNEAQLEKSRLLSDRFSAERPKGSFSTLEIQRTEQGDSAMYLCASSLAAPSGIWNEQFFGPGTRLTVL.

The chain employs TRBV5-1 and TRBJ2-5; D uncertain. The CDR3 contains 14 residues. The V end lost 0 bases, the J end lost 2 bases, and 8 bases lay between the germline ends. Germline assignment: CDR1 SGHRS and CDR2 YFSETQ. CDR3 sequence (DNA): TGCGCCAGCAGCTTGGTGCAGGTACAAGAGACCCAGTACTTC. This translates into CASSLVQVQETQYF.

The gene calls are TRBV18 and TRBJ1-3; no firm D call. This CDR3 region has 13 residues. The ends were cut back, 3 bases at V and 9 bases at J, with 12 bases in the middle. The germline V gene encodes CDR1 KGHSH and CDR2 LQKENI. CDR3 residues: CASSPTGTATIYF. The CDR3 nucleotides read TGTGCCAGCTCACCCACCGGAACAGCCACCATATATTTT.

In regard to this clone: The sample carries other DNA sequences with the same CDR3. The rearrangement links TRBV18 to TRBJ2-7; 11 bases align to TRBD1. Germline V CDR1 and CDR2: KGHSH, LQKENI. The CDR3 runs to 13 residues. J was trimmed by 6 bases and V by 3 bases; bases with no gene match: 1. CDR3: CASSPGTGGEQYF. As DNA, the CDR3 is TGTGCCAGCTCACCGGGGACAGGGGGCGAGCAGTACTTC. The variable domain in full, with the rest retrieved from reference TRBV18 and TRBJ2-7, is NAGVMQNPRHLVRRRGQEARLRCSPMKGHSHVYWYRQLPEEGLKFMVYLQKENIIDESGMPKERFSAEFPKEGPSILRIQQVVRGDSAAYFCASSPGTGGEQYFGPGTRLTVT.